A single sample is the source of the 2 T cell receptor beta chains below, sequenced in a study of post-analysis software for immune sequencing data. Their target antigens are unknown. Study-level findings and limits: TRBV5-6, TRBV5-1 and TRBV20-1 were among 4 or 5 TRBV segments more frequent in patients than controls.

Presence of unique molecular identifiers characterized the TCR beta cDNA libraries. TCRdb re-called the PCR reads through MiXCR, storing one row per CDR3 protein. Of 450,000 or so distinct CDR3 sequences in the sample, roughly 45% were seen once. The sequencing input was blood. Receptors originate from a girl between 10 and 17 years old with multiple sclerosis.

This chain joins TRBV7-6 and TRBJ2-5; D may correspond to TRBD1 or TRBD2 (5 bases each). The J call may be in error: the DNA end matches TRBJ2-7 better. This CDR3 contains 13 residues. Germline values: CDR1 SGHVS, CDR2 FNYEAQ. As DNA, the CDR3 is TGTGCCAGCAGCTTATTCCAGGGACCCGAGCAGTACTTC. It yields the protein CASSLFQGPEQYF.

In this sample, this clonotype turned up a few times. The gene calls are TRBV27 and TRBJ2-1, with D possibly matching TRBD1 (6 bases). Germline CDR1 and CDR2: MNHEY and SMNVEV (reference sequence). This CDR3 contains 15 residues. The V end was cut by 6 bases, the J end by 3 bases, with 15 bases between. CDR3: CASSKSGTLYNEQFF. CDR3 nucleotides: TGTGCCAGCAGCAAATCCGGGACACTCTACAATGAGCAGTTCTTC.